This TCR beta chain was captured in a study of early stage breast cancer tumors. Background on the study: Invasive lobular carcinomas made up about 30% of the 12 ER+/PR+/HER2- tumors.

Clones were sequenced by immunoSEQ multiplex PCR, and TCRdb holds only the in-frame ones, with some missing. The data hold 50,000 or so clones, with about 83% observed a single time. The germline V gene has CDR1 SQVTM and CDR2 ANQGSEA. V shed 7 bases, J shed 5 bases, and the junction held 7 bases outside the gene matches. This CDR3 region has 12 residues. Study outcomes and limitations: Compared with adjacent normal breast, tumors showed about 2.3-fold denser, more clonal T cells.

This clone was seen a handful of times. What it recognizes is unknown. The sample was blood. This receptor was obtained from a person aged 45 to 59 with breast cancer. This chain links TRBV29-1 with TRBJ1-1, with TRBD1 matching 7 bases. CDR3 sequence (DNA): TGCAGCGCCTCACAGGGGCGGACTGAAGCTTTCTTT. It translates to CSASQGRTEAFF.